This T cell receptor (beta chain) was identified during a study of cytomegalovirus exposure and HLA in healthy donors. Study-wide results and limits: Overall, approximately 150 TCR beta chains were annotated as cytomegalovirus-associated. A later analysis showed TCR association rates differing by HLA locus, peaking at DRB1 and lowest at HLA-C.

Concerning this clone: Its target is unknown.

Primers: 60 Vbeta forward and 13 Jbeta reverse. TCRdb's copy holds only in-frame clones and misses some; the assay was immunoSEQ multiplex PCR. The data show around 110,000 clones, roughly 80% seen once. V was clipped by 5 bases and J by 4 bases, with 12 bases between them. In germline, CDR1 is MDHEN, CDR2 SYDVKM. This CDR3 comprises 14 residues. The receptor comes from a man under 40 in good health and CMV-seronegative. Sequenced sample: PBMCs. The chain recombines TRBV28 with TRBJ1-5; D not certain. This CDR3 reads CASSPTNANQPQHF. CDR3 in DNA: TGTGCCAGCAGTCCGACTAATGCGAATCAGCCCCAGCATTTT.